The clone carrying this TCR beta chain was recorded a few times. Its antigen is as yet unknown. General study points: The larger cohort examined one V-J beta rearrangement, not whole repertoires. Tumor memory CD4+ T cell TCR gene usage was found to cluster with blood and lymph node memory CD4+ cells and with lymph node naive CD4+ cells.

Constant-region reverse primers amplified full-length variable regions, followed by semi-nested Nested Universal Primer A PCR. TCRdb called the 5' RACE reads again in MiXCR, with one record for every CDR3 protein. Among tens of thousands of distinct CDR3 sequences listed, about 25% were seen once. Trimming took 5 bases from V and 5 from J, leaving 21 bases between them. Germline V gene lookup returns CDR1 MDHEN and CDR2 SYDVKM. The CDR3 contains 16 residues. Tregs were sorted as CD4+CD25+CD127-/low cells. This sequence joins TRBV28 and TRBJ2-5; perhaps TRBD1 as D (9 bases). The sequenced material came from tumor-infiltrating Tregs sorted from the breast tumor. The sequence was collected from a female donor with breast cancer. The CDR3 coding sequence is TGTGCCAGCAGTCCTGCGGGGACAGGGACTAGGGAGACCCAGTACTTC. Residues: CASSPAGTGTRETQYF.